The clone carrying this T cell receptor beta chain was observed a single time. The CDR3 sequence is 15 residues long. V was cut by 0 bases and J by 7 bases, with 15 bases left in between. The germline V gene has CDR1 MNHEY and CDR2 SMNVEV (reference sequence). The sample belongs to a study of identical twins. TCRdb fed the 5' RACE reads into MiXCR, producing one record per CDR3 protein. The data contain about 810,000 distinct CDR3 sequences, 12% of them seen just once; the ten biggest clones take up about 1.5%. These sequences were also reported in another study, on yellow fever vaccine responses in identical twins.

The TCR was taken from a woman aged 18 to 35 in good health. V gene TRBV27 combines with J gene TRBJ2-5; D might be TRBD2 (5 bases). Specimen: PBMCs. The CDR3: CASSLSTGSRGTQYF. CDR3 DNA sequence: TGTGCCAGCAGTTTATCCACGGGGAGCCGGGGGACCCAGTACTTC.